Listed here are 22 T cell receptor beta chains from one sample, sequenced in a study of cytomegalovirus exposure and HLA in healthy donors. Sequencing was performed with immunoSEQ multiplex PCR; in TCRdb, only in-frame clones are kept and a portion is missing. The sample lists about 170,000 clones; roughly nine tenths were seen once. The material sequenced was PBMCs. All receptors come from a woman aged 25-40 years in good health and CMV-seronegative.

V usage is TRBV21-1 and J usage is TRBJ2-2; the D call in the table, TRBD2, was not verified against the DNA. TRBV21-1 is designated a pseudogene. CDR3 length: 20 amino acids. The CDR3 protein is CASSKAQVAGGPGNTGELFF. The CDR3 coding sequence is TGTGCCAGCAGCAAAGCGCAGGTAGCGGGAGGGCCGGGGAACACCGGGGAGCTGTTTTTT.

The chain couples TRBV9 to TRBJ1-3; possibly TRBD1 for D (6 bases). Trimming removed 3 bases at V and 0 bases at J, with 19 bases between. CDR1 and CDR2 (germline): SGDLS, YYNGEE. This CDR3 region has 18 residues. Written as DNA, the CDR3 is TGTGCCAGCAGCGGATCACAGGGAGGCATGAGCTCTGGAAACACCATATATTTT. Amino acids: CASSGSQGGMSSGNTIYF. Variable domain in full (rest from reference TRBV9 and TRBJ1-3): DSGVTQTPKHLITATGQRVTLRCSPRSGDLSVYWYQQSLDQGLQFLIQYYNGEERAKGNILERFSAQQFPDLHSELNLSSLELGDSALYFCASSGSQGGMSSGNTIYFGEGSWLTVV.

The sample holds one count of this clone. An end of the junction does not agree with germline; a read error may underlie this. The chain combines TRBV7-7 with TRBJ2-1; D unresolved. CDR1 is SSHAT, CDR2 FNYEAQ, per germline (reference sequence). The CDR3 covers 16 residues. The CDR3 is CASSLRLGTSYNEQFF. CDR3 coding DNA: TGTGCTAGCAGCTTACGTCTAGGAACCTCCTACAATGAGCAGTTCTTC.

The genes are TRBV7-2 and TRBJ2-7; D unresolved. The V end lost 5 bases, the J end lost 0 bases, and 14 bases lay between the germline ends. The CDR3 is 15 residues long. The V gene's germline CDR1 is SGHTA and CDR2 FQGNSA. CDR3 loop: CASSPFPLSSYEQYF. The CDR3 nucleotides read TGTGCCAGCAGCCCCTTCCCGCTTAGCTCCTACGAGCAGTACTTC.

The CDR3 bases are TGCGCCAGCAGCCAAGATTCTGGGGCTGTGGGAGAGACCCAGTACTTC. It translates to CASSQDSGAVGETQYF. This chain connects TRBV4-1 to TRBJ2-5; perhaps TRBD1 as D (5 bases). Per the germline V gene, CDR1 is MGHRA and CDR2 is YSYEKL. V was trimmed by 0 bases and J by 4 bases, leaving 15 bases between them. CDR3 length: 16 amino acids.

Only a few counts were recorded for this clone. The gene calls are TRBV5-1 and TRBJ1-2, with no clear D. This CDR3 spans 14 amino acids. The V end lost 3 bases, the J end lost 0 bases, and 9 bases lay between the germline ends. Germline assignment: CDR1 SGHRS and CDR2 YFSETQ. The chain's CDR3 is CASSSSGANYGYTF. The CDR3 DNA reads as TGCGCCAGCAGCTCGTCCGGAGCTAACTATGGCTACACCTTC.

This clone appeared once. J is TRBJ2-3 and V is TRBV29-1; D gene uncertain. V was clipped by 4 bases and J by 6 bases, with 11 bases between them. The CDR3 extends over 12 amino acids. CDR1 is SQVTM and CDR2 is ANQGSEA in the germline V gene. In DNA form, the CDR3 reads TGCAGCGTTGCTGGGTCGATCGATACGCAGTATTTT. Its protein is CSVAGSIDTQYF.

This clone was counted many times. The chain employs TRBV18 and TRBJ2-7; 12 bases map to TRBD1. Per the germline V gene, CDR1 is KGHSH and CDR2 is LQKENI. With V trimmed by 4 bases and J by 4 bases, 11 bases remained unmatched. The length of the CDR3 is 17 residues. The CDR3 here is CASSLYPGTGGQYEQYF. In DNA, the CDR3 is TGTGCCAGCTCACTTTACCCCGGGACAGGGGGCCAATACGAGCAGTACTTC.

The chain joins TRBV5-1 to TRBJ2-7; D might be TRBD1 (6 bases). The V end lost 4 bases, the J end lost 3 bases, and 14 bases lay between the germline ends. The CDR3 consists of 14 residues. Germline values: CDR1 SGHRS, CDR2 YFSETQ. CDR3 residues: CASSRDRNDYEQYF. CDR3 nucleotide sequence: TGCGCCAGCAGCCGCGACAGGAACGACTACGAGCAGTACTTC.

The chain joins TRBV6-9 to TRBJ1-4; 7 nucleotides agree with TRBD1. The CDR3 consists of 14 residues. J gave up 6 bases and V 5 bases, and 6 bases lay outside the gene matches. Germline V lookup: CDR1 MNHGY, CDR2 SVAAGI. CDR3 residues: CASSRAGGYEKLFF. The CDR3 DNA is TGTGCCAGCAGTAGGGCAGGGGGATATGAAAAACTGTTTTTT.

V and J are TRBV14 and TRBJ2-1, with D tentatively TRBD2 (5 bases). The CDR3 covers 16 residues. From germline, CDR1 is SGHDN and CDR2 FVKESK. With 1 base removed from V and 5 bases from J, the gap between germline ends came to 15 bases. CDR3 DNA sequence: TGTGCCAGCAGCCAAGGTACGGGAATCTTCAACAATGAGCAGTTCTTC. Its translation: CASSQGTGIFNNEQFF.

The V and J genes are TRBV15 and TRBJ1-5; no firm D call. Germline V gene data show CDR1 as LNHNV and CDR2 as YYDKDF (reference sequence). Trimming took 0 bases from V and 6 from J, leaving 15 bases between them. This CDR3 contains 16 residues. CDR3 amino acids: CATSRDLRDKGQPQHF. The CDR3 bases are TGTGCCACCAGCAGAGATCTTCGTGACAAAGGTCAGCCCCAGCATTTT.

The chain is built from TRBV18 and TRBJ1-1; tentative D call: TRBD1 (5 bases). CDR3 size: 14 residues. With 6 bases removed from V and 5 bases from J, the gap between germline ends came to 16 bases. Germline CDR1 and CDR2: KGHSH and LQKENI. The DNA of the CDR3 is TGTGCCAGCTCTTATGTGGCAGGGAGTACTGAAGCTTTCTTT. Translated, it gives CASSYVAGSTEAFF.

The CDR3: CASSHRTGELFF. In nucleotides, the CDR3 is TGTGCCAGTAGCCACCGGACCGGGGAGCTGTTTTTT. This chain joins TRBV19 and TRBJ2-2, with D unresolved. CDR3 size: 12 residues. V lost 6 bases to trimming and J lost 5 bases, with 7 bases between them. Germline lookup yields CDR1 LNHDA and CDR2 SQIVND (reference sequence).

The chain combines TRBV30 with TRBJ2-2; D remains unclear. Germline V gives CDR1 GTSNPN, CDR2 SVGIG (reference sequence). V dropped 3 bases and J dropped 3 bases, with 2 bases sitting between them. This CDR3 is 11 amino acids long. The CDR3 spells CAWRDTGELFF. In nucleotides, the CDR3 is TGTGCCTGGAGGGACACCGGGGAGCTGTTTTTT.

The chain uses TRBV20-1 and TRBJ1-1; no reliable D call. The germline V gene encodes CDR1 DFQATT and CDR2 SNEGSKA (reference sequence). The CDR3 is 10 residues long. Trimming took off 3 bases at V and 7 bases at J, with 6 bases between the two ends. The CDR3 DNA follows: TGCAGTGCTAGGGTCGTTGAAGCTTTCTTT. Its protein product is CSARVVEAFF.

The rearrangement joins TRBV4-1 to TRBJ1-2; TRBD1 might be the D (6 bases). Germline V gives CDR1 MGHRA, CDR2 YSYEKL. This CDR3 is 15 amino acids long. V lost 6 bases, J lost 2 bases, and 16 bases lay in between. CDR3 coding DNA: TGCGCCAGCAGGCTTCAGACAGGAGCCAACTATGGCTACACCTTC. It translates to CASRLQTGANYGYTF.

The rearrangement uses TRBV9 and TRBJ1-1, with D possibly being TRBD1 (6 bases). V was trimmed by 0 bases and J by 2 bases, leaving 20 bases between them. The CDR3 is 18 amino acids. The germline CDR1 and CDR2 sequences are SGDLS and YYNGEE. Here the CDR3 reads CASSVEGVIGQQNTEAFF. The CDR3 nucleotides are TGTGCCAGCAGCGTAGAGGGGGTGATTGGACAGCAAAACACTGAAGCTTTCTTT.

This chain links TRBV5-6 with TRBJ2-7, with D perhaps TRBD2 (5 bases). The CDR3 covers 14 residues. Germline assignment: CDR1 SGHDT and CDR2 YYEEEE. V lost 4 bases, J lost 2 bases, and 13 bases lay in between. The CDR3 DNA reads TGTGCCAGCAGCACGGGATTGTCTGCCTACGAGCAGTACTTC. This gives the protein CASSTGLSAYEQYF.

This clone was observed a few times. V is TRBV7-3 and J is TRBJ1-1; D is perhaps TRBD1 (5 bases). This CDR3 is 16 amino acids long. The V end lost 0 bases, the J end lost 3 bases, and 14 bases lay between the germline ends. Germline V gene sequence: CDR1 SGHTA, CDR2 FQGTGA. The DNA of the CDR3 is TGTGCCAGCAGCTTAACCCCGGTCAGGGCGCACACTGAAGCTTTCTTT. The encoded protein is CASSLTPVRAHTEAFF.

The rearrangement uses TRBV5-4 and TRBJ2-7; the match to TRBD2 covers 10 bases. Germline loops: CDR1 SGHNT, CDR2 YYREEE (reference sequence). V shed 0 bases and J 0 bases; nucleotides not matched to a gene: 3. The CDR3 spans 16 residues. The DNA of the CDR3 is TGTGCCAGCAGCTTGGCGGCTAGCGGGAGCTCCTACGAGCAGTACTTC. Translated: CASSLAASGSSYEQYF.

The chain employs TRBV5-1 and TRBJ2-1; 9 bases map to TRBD1. CDR3 length: 15 amino acids. V was clipped by 4 bases and J by 4 bases; unmatched bases: 6. CDR1 is SGHRS and CDR2 is YFSETQ in the germline V gene. In DNA, the CDR3 is TGCGCCAGCAGCCCACAACAGGGGGCTTACAATGAGCAGTTCTTC. Protein: CASSPQQGAYNEQFF.